This TCR beta chain was obtained from a study of blood T cell repertoires in COVID-19. Study details: The United States, Italy and Spain supplied acute and convalescent COVID-19 samples. Sample material is recorded as cDNA or gDNA derived from T cells, B-cell-depleted T cells, or PBMCs.

The repertoire was sequenced with immunoSEQ multiplex PCR; TCRdb's copy has only in-frame clones and lacks some. The data show about 300,000 clones, 85% to 90% seen once. The germline V gene has CDR1 SGHTA and CDR2 FQGNSA. V dropped 5 bases and J dropped 1 base, with 8 bases sitting between them. There are 13 residues in the CDR3. This clone was seen once. Participants' own reports of clinical history determined their cohort assignment. Two negative PCRs, clearance, or symptom resolution characterized the recovered Cohort 3 donors. Sequenced sample: PBMCs or T cells enriched from blood (not recorded which). This clonotype was sampled from a woman aged 18-29 years who had recovered from COVID-19. The J gene is TRBJ1-1, the V gene TRBV7-2; no definite D call. CDR3 sequence: CASSLTRNTEAFF. CDR3 nucleotide sequence: TGTGCCAGCAGCCTTACAAGGAACACTGAAGCTTTCTTT.